The next 13 T cell receptor beta chains were all read from a single sample in a study of OX40 agonist ivuxolimab in advanced cancers. Library generation was performed with the immunoSEQ multiplex PCR assay. TCRdb mirrors the immuneACCESS table, restricted to in-frame sequences. Some clones are absent from its copies; in checked studies, under half trace to an unresolved V gene, and the reason for the others is unknown. The sample contains about 15,000 clones, roughly three quarters of them found a single time. The biggest ten clones account for about 36% of the sample. The sample consisted of CD4+ or CD8+ T cells sorted from blood, taken in a trial of the OX40 agonist ivuxolimab. The source of these receptors is an adult with an advanced solid tumor such as melanoma, head and neck, liver or kidney cancer.

This clone showed up just once. The genes are TRBV30 and TRBJ2-3; 8 bases are a match to TRBD2. The junction had 4 bases not matched to a gene; V was cut back by 1 base and J by 4 bases. The germline gives CDR1 GTSNPN, CDR2 SVGIG (reference sequence). The CDR3 sequence is 14 residues long. Written as DNA, the CDR3 is TGTGCCTGGAGTGCCGAGCGGGAGCCAGATACGCAGTATTTT. Protein sequence: CAWSAEREPDTQYF.

This clone was detected ten times or more. The chain employs TRBV25-1 and TRBJ1-1; 9 nucleotides agree with TRBD1. The CDR3 runs to 15 residues. Unmatched junction bases numbered 6, after V lost 4 bases and J lost 3 bases. The V gene's germline CDR1 is MGHDK and CDR2 SYGVNS. The CDR3 reads CASSGPGQGDTEAFF. In DNA form, the CDR3 reads TGTGCCAGCAGTGGCCCGGGACAGGGAGACACTGAAGCTTTCTTT. Supplemented by reference TRBV25-1 and TRBJ1-1, the full variable domain reads EADIYQTPRYLVIGTGKKITLECSQTMGHDKMYWYQQDPGMELHLIHYSYGVNSTEKGDLSSESTVSRIRTEHFPLTLESARPSHTSQYLCASSGPGQGDTEAFFGQGTRLTVV.

A single count supports this clone. J is TRBJ2-7 and V is TRBV6-1; 7 bases line up with TRBD2. V lost 4 bases to trimming and J lost 4 bases; unmatched junction nucleotides: 4. CDR3 length: 13 amino acids. The germline gives CDR1 MNHNS, CDR2 SASEGT. CDR3 DNA sequence: TGTGCCAGCAGTGTGGAAGCGGGATACGAGCAGTACTTC. Protein: CASSVEAGYEQYF.

The chain links TRBV5-1 to TRBJ2-7; D uncertain. The CDR3 loop spans 12 amino acids. CDR1 and CDR2 (germline): SGHRS, YFSETQ. Trimming left V 3 bases short and J 3 bases short, with 7 bases between. CDR3 nucleotide sequence: TGCGCCAGCAGCTCCACGGGCTACGAGCAGTACTTC. The encoded protein is CASSSTGYEQYF.

V is TRBV6-1 and J is TRBJ1-5; 8 nucleotides align to TRBD1. Trimming took 6 bases from V and 2 from J; bases not matched to a gene: 6. Germline CDR1 MNHNS, CDR2 SASEGT. The CDR3 is 15 residues long. The CDR3 DNA is TGTGCCAGCAGCCAGGGGGCGCTGGGCAATCAGCCCCAGCATTTT. Its protein product is CASSQGALGNQPQHF.

DNA for the CDR3: TGTGCCAGCAGCTTAGGACAGGGTTACTACGAGCAGTACTTC. Translating gives CASSLGQGYYEQYF. This chain links TRBV7-6 with TRBJ2-7, with 7 bases identical to TRBD1. This CDR3 comprises 14 residues. V gave up 1 base and J gave up 3 bases; unmatched junction bases: 3. Germline lookup yields CDR1 SGHVS and CDR2 FNYEAQ.

V gene TRBV19 combines with J gene TRBJ1-1; D is unclear. Germline CDR1 and CDR2: LNHDA and SQIVND (reference sequence). This CDR3 contains 12 residues. The V end was cut by 10 bases, the J end by 5 bases, with 14 bases between. CDR3 nucleotide sequence: TGTGCCATCCGTCCTGGGCCGACTGAAGCTTTCTTT. This encodes CAIRPGPTEAFF.

This clone was detected only once. Other DNA sequences from this sample encode an identical CDR3 as well. The rearrangement links TRBV20-1 to TRBJ1-1; TRBD1 is a possible D gene (5 bases). The CDR3 loop spans 11 amino acids. The V end lost 6 bases, the J end lost 7 bases, and 12 bases lay between the germline ends. The germline V gene encodes CDR1 DFQATT and CDR2 SNEGSKA (reference sequence). The CDR3 is CSAPGPLEAFF. CDR3 DNA sequence: TGCAGTGCCCCGGGACCCCTTGAAGCTTTCTTT.

This clone was found a few times. The chain links TRBV28 to TRBJ2-7, with 9 bases identical to TRBD2. This CDR3 is built from 13 residues. V lost 4 bases to trimming and J lost 4 bases; unmatched junction nucleotides: 2. Germline V gene lookup returns CDR1 MDHEN and CDR2 SYDVKM. The DNA of the CDR3 is TGTGCCAGCAGTTATAGCGGGAGTTACGAGCAGTACTTC. Encoded protein: CASSYSGSYEQYF.

The rearrangement links TRBV12-2 to TRBJ2-3; the table's D call of TRBD2 was not tested on the DNA. TRBV12-2 is designated a pseudogene. There are 17 residues in the CDR3. CDR3 protein: CASRLGAGGRATDTQYF. Written as DNA, the CDR3 is TGTGCAAGTCGCTTAGGGGCCGGCGGGAGGGCTACAGATACGCAGTATTTT.

This chain uses TRBV6-1 with TRBJ2-2; the D gene could be TRBD1 or TRBD2 (5 bases each). Deletions cut 3 bases from V and 0 bases from J, with 17 bases between. The CDR3 runs 18 residues. Germline CDR1 reads MNHNS; CDR2 reads SASEGT. The chain's CDR3 is CASSEGVHGPANTGELFF. The CDR3 DNA follows: TGTGCCAGCAGTGAGGGGGTGCATGGGCCCGCGAACACCGGGGAGCTGTTTTTT.

The chain uses TRBV28 and TRBJ2-7, with D possibly TRBD1 on 7 matching bases. Trimming took 3 bases from V and 5 from J, leaving 17 bases between them. This CDR3 spans 15 amino acids. Germline V gene lookup returns CDR1 MDHEN and CDR2 SYDVKM. The CDR3 spells CASSLGRRGVDEQYF. The CDR3, as DNA: TGTGCCAGCAGTTTGGGGCGCAGGGGGGTCGACGAGCAGTACTTC.

This chain links TRBV5-1 with TRBJ2-5; D is possibly TRBD2 (5 bases). The end of the DNA aligns better with TRBJ2-7, so the J call may be wrong. Germline V gene data show CDR1 as SGHRS and CDR2 as YFSETQ. This CDR3 is 15 amino acids long. The CDR3 here is CASTITSGSSYEQYF. The CDR3 DNA reads as TGCGCCAGCACCATCACCAGCGGAAGCTCCTACGAGCAGTACTTC.